These 30 T cell receptor beta chains came from one sample sequenced in a study of identical twins. TCRdb itself ran the 5' RACE reads through MiXCR, one entry per CDR3 protein. Of hundreds of thousands of distinct CDR3 sequences in the sample, 9% to 15% were seen once. These data were likewise used in another study, on yellow fever vaccine responses in identical twins.

Sequenced input: PBMCs. Receptors were obtained from a young woman in good health.

The V call is TRBV6-1, the J call TRBJ2-1; 10 bases line up with TRBD2. The CDR3 length is 15 residues. V dropped 3 bases and J dropped 8; count of bases not matched to a gene: 7. Germline CDR1 is MNHNS and CDR2 is SASEGT. The CDR3: CASSDPGLATHEQFF. The DNA for the CDR3 is TGTGCCAGCAGTGATCCGGGACTAGCGACGCATGAGCAGTTCTTC.

This clonotype was observed a few times. The chain joins TRBV5-1 to TRBJ1-1, with D possibly being TRBD1 (5 bases). This CDR3 has 16 amino acids. V lost 1 base, J lost 2 bases, and 15 bases lay in between. From germline, CDR1 is SGHRS and CDR2 YFSETQ. Written as DNA, the CDR3 is TGCGCCAGCAGCTTGACTGGGGCGACTGCTAACACTGAAGCTTTCTTT. Protein: CASSLTGATANTEAFF.

In its sample, this clonotype was seen a few times. The chain is built from TRBV5-1 and TRBJ1-1; D unclear. The CDR3 totals 12 residues. CDR1 SGHRS and CDR2 YFSETQ come from the germline V gene. Trimming took off 5 bases at V and 3 bases at J, with 8 bases between the two ends. For the CDR3, the DNA is TGCGCCAGCAGTGAGGGAGACACTGAAGCTTTCTTT. Translating it yields CASSEGDTEAFF.

This chain connects TRBV5-1 to TRBJ1-1, with a possible D match to TRBD1 (5 bases). The germline V gene encodes CDR1 SGHRS and CDR2 YFSETQ. The CDR3 length is 14 residues. Trimming stripped 6 bases from V and 1 base from J, with 13 bases between. DNA of the CDR3: TGCGCCAGCATGGGGGGAAGAAGGAACACTGAAGCTTTCTTT. This sequence encodes CASMGGRRNTEAFF.

This clonotype was observed many times. V is TRBV5-1 and J is TRBJ2-3, with 12 bases identical to TRBD2. There are 16 residues in the CDR3. Looked up from germline, CDR1 is SGHRS and CDR2 is YFSETQ. V shed 5 bases, J shed 0 bases, and the junction held 4 bases outside the gene matches. CDR3 DNA sequence: TGCGCCAGCAGGTCCGGACTAGCGGGGAGCACAGATACGCAGTATTTT. Translated, it gives CASRSGLAGSTDTQYF.

This clonotype was picked up many times. The rearrangement joins TRBV11-2 to TRBJ1-3; no firm D call. With 2 bases removed from V and 0 bases from J, the gap between germline ends came to 14 bases. The length of the CDR3 is 17 residues. The germline gives CDR1 SGHAT, CDR2 FQNNGV. CDR3 nucleotides: TGTGCCAGCAGCTTAACCCATGCCCTTCTCTCTGGAAACACCATATATTTT. It is translated as CASSLTHALLSGNTIYF.

V usage is TRBV12-3 or TRBV12-4 and J usage is TRBJ2-2, with D unclear. The V end was cut by 11 bases, the J end by 2 bases, with 9 bases between. The CDR3 loop spans 12 amino acids. The chain's CDR3 is CAGVGNTGELFF. The CDR3 nucleotides are TGTGCCGGGGTTGGTAACACCGGGGAGCTGTTTTTT.

This clonotype was seen only a few times. The V gene is TRBV11-2, the J gene TRBJ2-1; weak D call: TRBD2 (5 bases). Germline CDR1 reads SGHAT; CDR2 reads FQNNGV. This CDR3 has 13 residues. Between the trimmed V and J ends, which lost 0 bases and 10 bases, there was a span of 10 bases. The CDR3 region is CASSLELAGEQFF. The CDR3 DNA reads TGTGCCAGCAGCTTAGAGCTAGCAGGAGAGCAGTTCTTC. Using reference TRBV11-2 and TRBJ2-1 for the parts outside the CDR3, the full variable domain is EAGVAQSPRYKIIEKRQSVAFWCNPISGHATLYWYQQILGQGPKLLIQFQNNGVVDDSQLPKDRFSAERLKGVDSTLKIQPAKLEDSAVYLCASSLELAGEQFFGPGTRLTVL.

This clonotype was seen a handful of times. The genes are TRBV5-4 and TRBJ2-2; 13 bases map to TRBD2. CDR1 and CDR2 from the germline V gene are SGHNT and YYREEE (reference sequence). The CDR3 covers 15 residues. Trimming cost V 3 bases and J 5 bases; bases outside gene matches: 1. The CDR3 coding sequence is TGTGCCAGCAGCTGGACTAGCGGGAGAACCGGGGAGCTGTTTTTT. Protein: CASSWTSGRTGELFF.

The chain uses TRBV15 and TRBJ2-2; D gene uncertain. CDR1 and CDR2 from the germline V gene are LNHNV and YYDKDF (reference sequence). V lost 1 base and J 6 bases, leaving 9 bases between the germline ends. The CDR3 is made up of 14 amino acids. Here the CDR3 DNA reads TGTGCCACCAGCAGAGGTTATCTGGCCGGGGAGCTGTTTTTT. Its translation is CATSRGYLAGELFF.

This clonotype has just a few counts. V is TRBV11-2 and J is TRBJ2-7; the D is unclear. Trimming stripped 5 bases from V and 3 bases from J, with 11 bases between. CDR1 SGHAT and CDR2 FQNNGV come from the germline V gene. The CDR3 has 13 amino acids. CDR3: CASSPKDRYEQYF. Written as DNA, the CDR3 is TGTGCCAGCAGCCCCAAGGATCGCTACGAGCAGTACTTC. Drawing the rest from reference TRBV11-2 and TRBJ2-7, the complete variable domain is EAGVAQSPRYKIIEKRQSVAFWCNPISGHATLYWYQQILGQGPKLLIQFQNNGVVDDSQLPKDRFSAERLKGVDSTLKIQPAKLEDSAVYLCASSPKDRYEQYFGPGTRLTVT.

This clonotype was recorded a few times. The chain is built from TRBV3-1 and TRBJ2-5; a weak D match, TRBD2 (6 bases). Germline V gene data show CDR1 as LGHDT and CDR2 as YNNKEL (reference sequence). The germline V and J ends were trimmed by 1 base and 3 bases, with 9 bases remaining between them. This CDR3 has 14 residues. DNA for the CDR3: TGTGCCAGCAGCCAAGTGACTAGTAAAGAGACCCAGTACTTC. Amino acid sequence: CASSQVTSKETQYF.

This clonotype was seen a single time. The V gene is TRBV6-1, the J gene TRBJ2-3, with D perhaps TRBD2 (5 bases). Trimming left V 8 bases short and J 5 bases short, with 17 bases between. Germline-derived CDR1 and CDR2 are MNHNS and SASEGT. The CDR3 totals 14 residues. DNA of the CDR3: TGTGCCAGCTCGGTGGGAGACGGTGTAGATACGCAGTATTTT. Its translation: CASSVGDGVDTQYF.

The rearrangement uses TRBV5-6 and TRBJ2-3, with 14 bases identical to TRBD2. Germline V gene data show CDR1 as SGHDT and CDR2 as YYEEEE. Germline trimming cut 1 base from V and 1 base from J; bases unmatched to any gene: 11. The CDR3 contains 20 residues. The CDR3 DNA reads as TGTGCCAGCAGCTTGAGAAGGACTAGCGGGGGGACGGGTGGCACAGATACGCAGTATTTT. Translating it yields CASSLRRTSGGTGGTDTQYF.

J is TRBJ1-1 and V is TRBV7-9; 8 bases line up with TRBD1. The germline V gene has CDR1 SEHNR and CDR2 FQNEAQ (reference sequence). The length of the CDR3 is 17 residues. Losses at the gene ends were 4 bases for V and 0 bases for J; bases not matched to a gene: 10. This CDR3 reads CASSSSDRGPMNTEAFF. CDR3 nucleotide sequence: TGTGCCAGCAGCTCCTCCGACAGGGGCCCCATGAACACTGAAGCTTTCTTT.

This clonotype turned up a few times. The J gene is TRBJ2-2, the V gene TRBV6-5; the D call may be TRBD1 or TRBD2 (5 bases each). Between the trimmed V and J ends, which lost 0 bases and 3 bases, there was a span of 11 bases. This CDR3 is 16 amino acids long. Germline V gene sequence: CDR1 MNHEY, CDR2 SVGAGI. This CDR3 reads CASSYSIGTYTGELFF. CDR3 sequence (DNA): TGTGCCAGCAGTTACTCGATCGGGACCTACACCGGGGAGCTGTTTTTT.

The CDR3 loop is CASSLYAGTDTQYF. DNA for the CDR3: TGTGCCAGCAGCTTATATGCGGGTACAGATACGCAGTATTTT. The chain combines TRBV11-2 with TRBJ2-3, with D maybe TRBD2 (5 bases). Trimming took off 2 bases at V and 3 bases at J, with 9 bases between the two ends. CDR3 length: 14 residues. Germline CDR1 and CDR2: SGHAT and FQNNGV.

This chain connects TRBV28 to TRBJ1-1, with 8 nucleotides matching TRBD1. The V segment lost 2 bases and the J segment 6 bases; nucleotides outside the gene matches: 14. Germline V CDR1 and CDR2: MDHEN, SYDVKM. This CDR3 is built from 17 residues. The CDR3: CASSLSGTGTGGPEAFF. The CDR3 nucleotides are TGTGCCAGCAGTTTAAGTGGGACTGGGACAGGTGGCCCTGAAGCTTTCTTT.

This chain links TRBV18 with TRBJ2-2; D perhaps matches TRBD1 (6 bases). Germline loops: CDR1 KGHSH, CDR2 LQKENI. V lost 1 base, J lost 4 bases, and 7 bases lay in between. The CDR3 is made up of 14 amino acids. The CDR3 region is CASSPQGVTGELFF. DNA for the CDR3: TGTGCCAGCTCACCACAGGGGGTCACCGGGGAGCTGTTTTTT.

The sample holds many counts of this clonotype. This CDR3 is CASSFQGSPHEQFF. The CDR3 nucleotides are TGTGCCAGCAGTTTTCAGGGTAGCCCCCATGAGCAGTTCTTC. J is TRBJ2-1 and V is TRBV12-3 or TRBV12-4; TRBD1 is a possible D gene (5 bases). V shed 3 bases and J shed 8 bases, with 14 bases lying between them. This CDR3 is built from 14 residues.

The chain is built from TRBV18 and TRBJ2-1; 13 bases are shared with TRBD2. The CDR3 runs to 19 residues. CDR1 KGHSH and CDR2 LQKENI come from the germline V gene. Trimming took 3 bases from V and 1 from J; bases not matched to a gene: 9. CDR3 loop: CASSPTWTSGSRSYNEQFF. For the CDR3, the DNA is TGTGCCAGCTCACCCACTTGGACTAGCGGGAGTAGATCCTACAATGAGCAGTTCTTC.

This clonotype was seen many times. The chain has TRBV4-1 and TRBJ2-7; no definite D call. The length of the CDR3 is 14 residues. Germline V gene sequence: CDR1 MGHRA, CDR2 YSYEKL. V shed 1 base and J shed 0 bases, with 7 bases lying between them. The CDR3 DNA sequence: TGCGCCAGCAGCCAAGGATCAGACTCCTACGAGCAGTACGTC. Its protein product is CASSQGSDSYEQYV.

The chain is built from TRBV27 and TRBJ1-2; a possible D gene is TRBD1 (5 bases). Per the germline V gene, CDR1 is MNHEY and CDR2 is SMNVEV (reference sequence). The CDR3 is 13 residues long. V was shortened by 5 bases and J by 6 bases, with 13 bases between the two germline ends. The CDR3 nucleotides are TGTGCCAGCAGTCATCGGGGCTTGGATGGCTACACCTTC. Its translation: CASSHRGLDGYTF.

The V call is TRBV20-1, the J call TRBJ1-1; D unresolved. The CDR3 is made up of 15 amino acids. Trimming took off 0 bases at V and 3 bases at J, with 14 bases between the two ends. Germline values: CDR1 DFQATT, CDR2 SNEGSKA (reference sequence). The CDR3 sequence is CSARDPAQAYTEAFF. The CDR3 region has the DNA TGCAGTGCTAGAGACCCTGCGCAGGCATACACTGAAGCTTTCTTT.

A few counts support this clonotype. The chain links TRBV28 to TRBJ2-1; D gene unclear. There are 14 residues in the CDR3. Trimming took off 6 bases at V and 0 bases at J, with 9 bases between the two ends. Germline CDR1 is MDHEN and CDR2 is SYDVKM. This CDR3 reads CASRPPSSYNEQFF. The CDR3 DNA follows: TGTGCCAGCAGACCACCGAGCTCCTACAATGAGCAGTTCTTC.

This chain uses TRBV6-5 with TRBJ2-2; a weak D match, TRBD2 (6 bases). Germline V CDR1 and CDR2: MNHEY, SVGAGI. Trimming shortened V by 0 bases and J by 1 base, and 12 bases separated the two germline ends. This CDR3 comprises 17 residues. CDR3 amino acids: CASSYSSLAKNTGELFF. The CDR3 DNA follows: TGTGCCAGCAGTTACTCGAGCCTAGCGAAGAACACCGGGGAGCTGTTTTTT.

A few counts support this clonotype. The rearrangement uses TRBV28 and TRBJ1-6; no definite D call. There are 16 residues in the CDR3. The V gene's germline CDR1 is MDHEN and CDR2 SYDVKM. The ends were cut back, 4 bases at V and 6 bases at J, with 16 bases in the middle. DNA for the CDR3: TGTGCCAGCAGTTCCTCGGGTCATCCGCTTAATTCACCCCTCCACTTT. The encoded protein is CASSSSGHPLNSPLHF.

This clonotype was picked up a small number of times. V usage is TRBV13 and J usage is TRBJ2-7; D may match TRBD1 or TRBD2 (7 bases each). Trimming pared 6 bases from V and 5 bases from J, leaving 17 bases between. The CDR3 is 14 residues long. Germline V gives CDR1 PRHDT, CDR2 FYEKMQ (reference sequence). The CDR3 is CASRKWEGAHEQYF. DNA of the CDR3: TGTGCCAGCAGAAAGTGGGAGGGGGCACACGAGCAGTACTTC.

CDR3 nucleotides: TGTGCCAGCAGCTTACAGCGGGGGGACCAAGAGACCCAGTACTTC. This codes for CASSLQRGDQETQYF. This rearrangement joins TRBV7-8 to TRBJ2-5; 9 nucleotides align to TRBD2. V shed 2 bases, J shed 0 bases, and the junction held 1 base outside the gene matches. CDR1 and CDR2 (germline): SGHVS, FQNEAQ. This CDR3 is 15 amino acids long.

This clonotype was found many times. The V call is TRBV20-1, the J call TRBJ1-6; 7 bases are shared with TRBD1. V lost 0 bases to trimming and J lost 5 bases; unmatched junction nucleotides: 4. Germline V CDR1 and CDR2: DFQATT, SNEGSKA (reference sequence). CDR3 size: 15 residues. CDR3 sequence reads: CSAREGQMDNSPLHF. The CDR3 bases are TGCAGTGCTAGAGAGGGACAGATGGATAATTCACCCCTCCACTTT.